The sequence of this T cell receptor (beta chain) was determined in a study of blood T cell repertoires in COVID-19. Study-wide context: In each case, the material was cDNA or gDNA derived from T cells, B-cell-depleted T cells, or PBMCs.

Germline CDR1 reads SEHNR; CDR2 reads FQNEAQ (reference sequence). Unmatched junction bases numbered 19, after V lost 11 bases and J lost 4 bases. The CDR3 runs 17 residues. This clone was picked up a small number of times. Authors' data handling: Amplifying reference gene primers gave estimates of nucleated cell counts. Generated by immunoSEQ multiplex PCR, the TCRdb table keeps only in-frame clones and is missing some. V, J and clone size reflect that table, while D and trimming were determined from the DNA. Among 150,000 to 200,000 clones listed, around nine tenths were seen once. The J gene is TRBJ2-5, the V gene TRBV7-9, with 10 bases aligning to TRBD1. Specimen: peripheral blood. The clonotype comes from a man in his 70s with acute or convalescent COVID-19. This chain's CDR3 is CASPLGTGDFLGETQYF. The CDR3 nucleotides read TGTGCCTCACCATTAGGGACAGGGGACTTTCTCGGAGAGACCCAGTACTTC. Together with reference TRBV7-9 and TRBJ2-5, the CDR3 gives the full variable domain: DTGVSQNPRHKITKRGQNVTFRCDPISEHNRLYWYRQTLGQGPEFLTYFQNEAQLEKSRLLSDRFSAERPKGSFSTLEIQRTEQGDSAMYLCASPLGTGDFLGETQYFGPGTRLLVL.